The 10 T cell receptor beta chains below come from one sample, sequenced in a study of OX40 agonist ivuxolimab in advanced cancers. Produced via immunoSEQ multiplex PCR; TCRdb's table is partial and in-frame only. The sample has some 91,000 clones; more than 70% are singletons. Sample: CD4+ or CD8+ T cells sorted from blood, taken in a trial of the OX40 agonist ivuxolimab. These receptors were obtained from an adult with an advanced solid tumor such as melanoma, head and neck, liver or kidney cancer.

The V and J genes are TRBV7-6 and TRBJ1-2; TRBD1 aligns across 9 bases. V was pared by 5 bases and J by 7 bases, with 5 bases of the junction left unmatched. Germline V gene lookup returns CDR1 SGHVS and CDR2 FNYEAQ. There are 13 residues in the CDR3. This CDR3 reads CASSPGTGFGYTF. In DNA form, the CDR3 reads TGTGCCAGCAGCCCAGGGACAGGGTTTGGCTACACCTTC.

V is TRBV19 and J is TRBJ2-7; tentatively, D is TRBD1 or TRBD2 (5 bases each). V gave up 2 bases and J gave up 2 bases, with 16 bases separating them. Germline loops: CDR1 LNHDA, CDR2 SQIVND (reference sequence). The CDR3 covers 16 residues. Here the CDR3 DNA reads TGTGCCAGTAGTATATCTTGGGCAGGGAGCGCCTACGAGCAGTACTTC. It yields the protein CASSISWAGSAYEQYF.

CDR3 bases: TGTGCCAGCAGTTACTTGACTAGCGGGCCCTTGAATGAGCAGTTCTTC. Protein: CASSYLTSGPLNEQFF. This chain uses TRBV6-5 with TRBJ2-1; TRBD2 matches at 10 bases. The CDR3 spans 16 residues. V dropped 1 base and J dropped 7; count of bases not matched to a gene: 7. Germline CDR1 MNHEY, CDR2 SVGAGI.

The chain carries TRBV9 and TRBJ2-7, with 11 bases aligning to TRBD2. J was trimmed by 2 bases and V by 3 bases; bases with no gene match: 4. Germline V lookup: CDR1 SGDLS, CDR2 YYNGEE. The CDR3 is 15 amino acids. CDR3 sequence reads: CASSAGTSGAYEQYF. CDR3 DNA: TGTGCCAGCAGCGCGGGGACTAGCGGAGCCTACGAGCAGTACTTC.

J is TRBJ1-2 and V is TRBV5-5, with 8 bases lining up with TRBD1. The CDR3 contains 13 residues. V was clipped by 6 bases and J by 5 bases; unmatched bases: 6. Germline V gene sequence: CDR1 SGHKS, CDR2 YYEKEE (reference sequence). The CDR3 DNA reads TGTGCCAGCATCGACAGGGGCGATTATGGCTACACCTTC. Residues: CASIDRGDYGYTF.

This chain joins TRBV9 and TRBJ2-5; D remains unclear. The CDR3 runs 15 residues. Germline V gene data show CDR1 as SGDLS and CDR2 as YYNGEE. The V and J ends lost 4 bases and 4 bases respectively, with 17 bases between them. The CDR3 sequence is CASSSHSQSGETQYF. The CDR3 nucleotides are TGTGCCAGCAGCTCACACTCCCAATCGGGAGAGACCCAGTACTTC.

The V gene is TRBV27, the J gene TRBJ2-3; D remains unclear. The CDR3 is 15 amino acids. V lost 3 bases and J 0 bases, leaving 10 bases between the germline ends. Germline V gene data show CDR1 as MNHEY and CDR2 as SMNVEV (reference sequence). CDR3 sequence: CASSFSGRSTDTQYF. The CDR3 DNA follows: TGTGCCAGCAGTTTCTCGGGCCGTAGCACAGATACGCAGTATTTT.

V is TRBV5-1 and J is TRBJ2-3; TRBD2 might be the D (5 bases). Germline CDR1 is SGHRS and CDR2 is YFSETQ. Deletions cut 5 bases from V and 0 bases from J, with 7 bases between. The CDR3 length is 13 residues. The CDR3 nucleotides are TGCGCCAGCAGAGCGGAAAGCACAGATACGCAGTATTTT. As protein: CASRAESTDTQYF. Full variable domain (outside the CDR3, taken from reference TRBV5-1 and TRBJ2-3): KAGVTQTPRYLIKTRGQQVTLSCSPISGHRSVSWYQQTPGQGLQFLFEYFSETQRNKGNFPGRFSGRQFSNSRSEMNVSTLELGDSALYLCASRAESTDTQYFGPGTRLTVL.

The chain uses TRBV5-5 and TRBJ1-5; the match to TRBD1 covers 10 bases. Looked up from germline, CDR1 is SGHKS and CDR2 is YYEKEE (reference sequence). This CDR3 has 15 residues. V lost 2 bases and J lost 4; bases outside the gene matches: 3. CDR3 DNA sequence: TGTGCCAGCAGCTTCAGGACAGGGGGGAATCAGCCCCAGCATTTT. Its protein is CASSFRTGGNQPQHF. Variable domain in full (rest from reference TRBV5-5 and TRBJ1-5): DAGVTQSPTHLIKTRGQQVTLRCSPISGHKSVSWYQQVLGQGPQFIFQYYEKEERGRGNFPDRFSARQFPNYSSELNVNALLLGDSALYLCASSFRTGGNQPQHFGDGTRLSIL.

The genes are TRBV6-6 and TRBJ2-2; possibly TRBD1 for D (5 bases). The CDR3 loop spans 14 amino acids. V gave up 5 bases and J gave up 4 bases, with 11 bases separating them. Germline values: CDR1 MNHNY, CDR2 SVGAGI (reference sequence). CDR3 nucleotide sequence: TGTGCCAGCAGTGGCAGGGTGGCCACCGGGGAGCTGTTTTTT. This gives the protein CASSGRVATGELFF.